What follows are 31 T cell receptor beta chains derived from one specimen sequenced in a study of T cells in Graves' hyperthyroidism and ophthalmopathy. RNA transcripts were the template for amplifying TCR beta CDR3 regions. Using the HTBI primer set, a first-round RT-PCR was run on the TCR CDR3. Via MiXCR, TCRdb re-called the multiplex PCR reads, giving one row per CDR3 protein. Of hundreds of thousands of distinct CDR3 sequences in the sample, approximately 19% were seen once. Sequencing was performed on blood. These receptors originate from a man aged 50-59 years with Graves' ophthalmopathy.

This clonotype has ten or more counts. The chain has TRBV7-8 and TRBJ2-7; D might be TRBD1 (5 bases). The CDR3 has 16 residues. The V end lost 6 bases, the J end lost 2 bases, and 20 bases lay between the germline ends. The V gene's germline CDR1 is SGHVS and CDR2 FQNEAQ. CDR3 sequence: CASSPPAGYLTYEQYF. The CDR3 DNA is TGTGCCAGCAGTCCTCCGGCAGGGTATCTAACCTACGAGCAGTACTTC. The full variable domain, its missing parts supplied by reference TRBV7-8 and TRBJ2-7, is GAGVSQSPRYKVAKRGQDVALRCDPISGHVSLFWYQQALGQGPEFLTYFQNEAQLDKSGLPSDRFFAERPEGSVSTLKIQRTQQEDSAVYLCASSPPAGYLTYEQYFGPGTRLTVT.

This clonotype has just a few counts. This CDR3 reads CASRARTGPYEQYF. CDR3 DNA sequence: TGTGCCAGCAGAGCTAGGACAGGGCCCTACGAGCAGTACTTC. The rearrangement joins TRBV2 to TRBJ2-7; 8 nucleotides align to TRBD1. J was trimmed by 2 bases and V by 6 bases; bases with no gene match: 6. Germline assignment: CDR1 SNHLY and CDR2 FYNNEI. The CDR3 covers 14 residues. The whole variable domain, remainder taken from reference TRBV2 and TRBJ2-7, is EPEVTQTPSHQVTQMGQEVILRCVPISNHLYFYWYRQILGQKVEFLVSFYNNEISEKSEIFDDQFSVERPDGSNFTLKIRSTKLEDSAMYFCASRARTGPYEQYFGPGTRLTVT.

The chain joins TRBV28 to TRBJ1-1, with TRBD1 identical over 7 bases. Germline V lookup: CDR1 MDHEN, CDR2 SYDVKM. The CDR3 consists of 13 residues. Trimming at V came to 6 bases and at J to 5 bases, leaving 6 bases not matched to a gene. CDR3: CASRFDRVTEAFF. In nucleotides, the CDR3 is TGTGCCAGCAGGTTCGACAGGGTAACTGAAGCTTTCTTT.

With regard to this clonotype: A read error may explain this, as a much larger clone is one base away. The J gene is TRBJ1-1, the V gene TRBV20-1, with TRBD1 identical over 8 bases. Germline V gene lookup returns CDR1 DFQATT and CDR2 SNEGSKA (reference sequence). The CDR3 is made up of 15 amino acids. With V trimmed by 1 base and J by 2 bases, 6 bases remained unmatched. CDR3 DNA: TGCAGTGCTAGAGTGACAGGGGCGACCAACACTGAAGCTTTCTTT. The encoded protein is CSARVTGATNTEAFF.

This chain connects TRBV28 to TRBJ2-7; no clear D gene. This CDR3 has 13 residues. Trimming cost V 3 bases and J 2 bases, with 8 bases left between them. Germline CDR1 MDHEN, CDR2 SYDVKM. The CDR3 here is CASSFSQTYEQYF. The CDR3 nucleotides are TGTGCCAGCAGTTTTTCCCAAACCTACGAGCAGTACTTC. Based on the CDR3 plus reference TRBV28 and TRBJ2-7, the full variable domain is DVKVTQSSRYLVKRTGEKVFLECVQDMDHENMFWYRQDPGLGLRLIYFSYDVKMKEKGDIPEGYSVSREKKERFSLILESASTNQTSMYLCASSFSQTYEQYFGPGTRLTVT.

This clonotype has more than one count but fewer than ten. V is TRBV19 and J is TRBJ2-2; TRBD2 matches 11 bases. The CDR3 totals 16 residues. J gave up 0 bases and V 5 bases, and 2 bases lay outside the gene matches. Looked up from germline, CDR1 is LNHDA and CDR2 is SQIVND (reference sequence). CDR3 bases: TGTGCCAGTAGTTTACTAGCGGGGGCGAACACCGGGGAGCTGTTTTTT. This codes for CASSLLAGANTGELFF.

This chain joins TRBV7-8 and TRBJ2-2; maybe TRBD2 (6 bases). The CDR3 has 16 residues. Germline V gene sequence: CDR1 SGHVS, CDR2 FQNEAQ. V lost 3 bases and J 8 bases, leaving 19 bases between the germline ends. CDR3 sequence (DNA): TGTGCCAGCAGCTTTACCATTCCTTGGGAGGATGGGGAGCTGTTTTTT. Translated, it gives CASSFTIPWEDGELFF.

The chain couples TRBV24-1 to TRBJ2-3; no clear D gene. The CDR3 consists of 11 residues. Per the germline V gene, CDR1 is KGHDR and CDR2 is SFDVKD. V was pared by 7 bases and J by 5 bases, with 6 bases between. This CDR3 is CATRVGDTQYF. CDR3 sequence (DNA): TGTGCCACCAGGGTAGGAGATACGCAGTATTTT.

This clonotype turned up a few times. The J gene is TRBJ1-1, the V gene TRBV20-1, with D maybe TRBD1 (6 bases). The germline V gene has CDR1 DFQATT and CDR2 SNEGSKA (reference sequence). With 5 bases removed from V and 1 base from J, the gap between germline ends came to 11 bases. The CDR3 sequence is 13 residues long. The CDR3 nucleotides are TGCAGTGCTGCATGGGGGGCGAACACTGAAGCTTTCTTT. This gives the protein CSAAWGANTEAFF.

This clonotype appeared a single time. A read error is possible here, since a much larger clone lies one base away. This rearrangement joins TRBV20-1 to TRBJ1-1; no reliable D call. CDR3 length equals 12 residues. Germline loops: CDR1 DFQATT, CDR2 SNEGSKA (reference sequence). The CDR3 is CSAAHVNTEALF. Written as DNA, the CDR3 is TGCAGTGCTGCTCACGTGAACACTGAAGCTCTCTTT.

The chain carries TRBV12-3 or TRBV12-4 and TRBJ2-7; D is ambiguous. Trimming took 3 bases from V and 6 from J, leaving 9 bases between them. The CDR3 contains 12 residues. The CDR3 is CASSFSRFEQYF. As DNA, the CDR3 is TGTGCCAGCAGTTTTTCCAGGTTCGAGCAGTACTTC.

The CDR3 DNA is TGCAGCGTTGACCTACCTAACTACGAGCAGTACTTC. It is translated as CSVDLPNYEQYF. The chain combines TRBV29-1 with TRBJ2-7, with no clear D. V gave up 3 bases and J gave up 3 bases, with 9 bases separating them. The CDR3 is 12 residues long. Germline-derived CDR1 and CDR2 are SQVTM and ANQGSEA.

This clonotype was seen ten or more times. The chain is built from TRBV5-1 and TRBJ2-1; 9 bases agree with TRBD2. V lost 5 bases to trimming and J lost 4 bases; unmatched junction nucleotides: 4. The CDR3 has 14 residues. Germline CDR1 reads SGHRS; CDR2 reads YFSETQ. This CDR3 reads CASSGTSNYNEQFF. CDR3 in DNA: TGCGCCAGCAGTGGGACTAGCAATTACAATGAGCAGTTCTTC. Variable domain in full (rest from reference TRBV5-1 and TRBJ2-1): KAGVTQTPRYLIKTRGQQVTLSCSPISGHRSVSWYQQTPGQGLQFLFEYFSETQRNKGNFPGRFSGRQFSNSRSEMNVSTLELGDSALYLCASSGTSNYNEQFFGPGTRLTVL.

The rearrangement uses TRBV9 and TRBJ2-7; TRBD2 aligns across 8 bases. The CDR3 contains 14 residues. In germline, CDR1 is SGDLS, CDR2 YYNGEE. Losses at the gene ends were 4 bases for V and 2 bases for J; bases not matched to a gene: 5. The CDR3 is CASSIPGGPYEQYF. The CDR3 DNA reads as TGTGCCAGCAGCATTCCGGGAGGGCCCTACGAGCAGTACTTC.

The V gene is TRBV6-1, the J gene TRBJ2-5; 7 bases match TRBD1. The germline CDR1 and CDR2 sequences are MNHNS and SASEGT. The CDR3 is 14 amino acids. Trimming cost V 8 bases and J 4 bases; bases outside gene matches: 10. DNA of the CDR3: TGTGCCAGCCTAAGGTCGACAGGGCCAGAGACCCAGTACTTC. It yields the protein CASLRSTGPETQYF.

The V gene is TRBV6-6, the J gene TRBJ2-5, with 11 nucleotides matching TRBD2. The CDR3 spans 18 residues. Per the germline V gene, CDR1 is MNHNY and CDR2 is SVGAGI (reference sequence). The J segment lost 1 base and the V segment lost 1 base, leaving 8 bases of the junction unmatched. CDR3 protein: CASSYWASGRSLQETQYF. CDR3 sequence (DNA): TGTGCCAGCAGTTACTGGGCTAGCGGGAGGTCTCTCCAAGAGACCCAGTACTTC.

This clonotype appeared a few times. This rearrangement joins TRBV27 to TRBJ2-2; D not resolved. The germline V and J ends were trimmed by 5 bases and 7 bases, with 14 bases remaining between them. Germline-derived CDR1 and CDR2 are MNHEY and SMNVEV (reference sequence). The length of the CDR3 is 14 residues. In DNA form, the CDR3 reads TGTGCCAGCAGTCCTATTAGGGTTTACGGGGAGCTGTTTTTT. Its protein is CASSPIRVYGELFF.

This clonotype was seen ten or more times. This chain links TRBV7-6 with TRBJ1-4; 9 bases line up with TRBD1. Germline assignment: CDR1 SGHVS and CDR2 FNYEAQ. This CDR3 has 16 residues. J lost 7 bases, V lost 5 bases, and 11 bases had no gene match. The CDR3 sequence is CASSAQGAVNGEKLFF. CDR3 nucleotides: TGTGCCAGCAGCGCACAGGGGGCGGTGAACGGTGAAAAACTGTTTTTT.

At least ten counts were recorded for this clonotype. The rearrangement uses TRBV7-9 and TRBJ1-1; D might be TRBD1 (6 bases). The V end was cut by 3 bases, the J end by 1 base, with 9 bases between. This CDR3 has 14 residues. The germline gives CDR1 SEHNR, CDR2 FQNEAQ (reference sequence). CDR3 DNA: TGTGCCAGCAGCTTTCCGGGACAGAACACTGAAGCTTTCTTT. It yields the protein CASSFPGQNTEAFF.

This clonotype was detected a few times. The chain joins TRBV6-1 to TRBJ1-4; D is possibly TRBD1 (5 bases). The CDR3 consists of 14 residues. The V end was cut by 8 bases, the J end by 7 bases, with 17 bases between. Germline V gives CDR1 MNHNS, CDR2 SASEGT. For the CDR3, the DNA is TGTGCCAGCCAAGGGACGCTCCGGAGTGAAAAACTGTTTTTT. Translating it yields CASQGTLRSEKLFF.

The chain recombines TRBV24-1 with TRBJ2-1, with 14 bases lining up with TRBD2. The germline V gene encodes CDR1 KGHDR and CDR2 SFDVKD. This CDR3 comprises 17 residues. J gave up 8 bases and V 0 bases, and 5 bases lay outside the gene matches. The CDR3 loop reads CATSDLPGLAGADEQFF. The CDR3 coding sequence is TGTGCCACCAGTGATTTGCCGGGACTAGCGGGAGCGGATGAGCAGTTCTTC.

The chain recombines TRBV20-1 with TRBJ2-7; 7 bases line up with TRBD2. The CDR3 covers 14 residues. Trimming removed 0 bases from V and 7 bases from J; junction bases left unmatched: 9. Per germline, CDR1 DFQATT and CDR2 SNEGSKA (reference sequence). CDR3 protein: CSARDWQRDWEQYF. CDR3 bases: TGCAGTGCTAGAGATTGGCAGCGGGATTGGGAGCAGTACTTC.

This clonotype was picked up many times. The J gene is TRBJ2-7, the V gene TRBV29-1; D is possibly TRBD1 or TRBD2 (5 bases each). Germline CDR1 SQVTM, CDR2 ANQGSEA. This CDR3 comprises 13 residues. Trimming removed 5 bases from V and 1 base from J, with 12 bases in between. The CDR3, as DNA: TGCAGCGTTACGGGGACGGATTCCTACGAGCAGTACTTC. Translating gives CSVTGTDSYEQYF.

This clonotype appeared a few times. V gene TRBV29-1 combines with J gene TRBJ2-7; either TRBD1 or TRBD2 may fit D (5 bases each). This CDR3 region has 13 residues. Trimming removed 6 bases from V and 4 bases from J, with 16 bases in between. Germline CDR1 is SQVTM and CDR2 is ANQGSEA. Here the CDR3 DNA reads TGCAGCGTCCCGGGACCCCAGGCGTACGAGCAGTACTTC. Protein sequence: CSVPGPQAYEQYF.

This sequence joins TRBV2 and TRBJ2-2; 8 bases are a match to TRBD2. The trim removed 6 bases at V and 9 bases at J, leaving 12 bases unmatched. The CDR3 is 15 amino acids. Germline V gives CDR1 SNHLY, CDR2 FYNNEI. The CDR3 nucleotides read TGTGCCAGCAGCCCACAAGCGGGAGAGTACCGGGAGCTGTTTTTT. Residues: CASSPQAGEYRELFF.

This clonotype was recorded at least ten times. The V call is TRBV12-3 or TRBV12-4, the J call TRBJ2-3; the match to TRBD1 covers 9 bases. This CDR3 is 14 amino acids long. Trimming took 8 bases from V and 8 from J; bases not matched to a gene: 11. DNA for the CDR3: TGTGCCAGCGGTTCTTCGGGACAGGGTGGTACGCAGTATTTT. Protein product: CASGSSGQGGTQYF.

This clonotype was counted a few times. The genes are TRBV7-9 and TRBJ1-2, with D uncertain. CDR1 and CDR2 from the germline V gene are SEHNR and FQNEAQ (reference sequence). V lost 0 bases and J 2 bases, leaving 13 bases between the germline ends. The CDR3 totals 16 residues. CDR3 bases: TGTGCCAGCAGCTTAGCGCAGGCGGGGTCCAACTATGGCTACACCTTC. It encodes CASSLAQAGSNYGYTF.

The sample holds many counts of this clonotype. The rearrangement joins TRBV10-3 to TRBJ2-1; tentatively, D is TRBD2 (6 bases). Germline CDR1 is ENHRY and CDR2 is SYGVKD. Trimming pared 10 bases from V and 0 bases from J, leaving 19 bases between. The CDR3 is made up of 16 amino acids. The DNA for the CDR3 is TGTGCCACCACGACTAGTGGGGGAAGCTCCTACAATGAGCAGTTCTTC. Protein product: CATTTSGGSSYNEQFF.

V is TRBV13 and J is TRBJ1-4, with 9 bases aligning to TRBD1. The CDR3 is 15 residues long. Germline V gene sequence: CDR1 PRHDT, CDR2 FYEKMQ (reference sequence). V lost 5 bases and J lost 5; bases outside the gene matches: 6. The CDR3: CASSIRTGENEKLFF. The CDR3 DNA is TGTGCCAGCAGCATTCGGACAGGGGAAAATGAAAAACTGTTTTTT.

The chain joins TRBV28 to TRBJ1-2; no clear D gene. The germline V and J ends were trimmed by 2 bases and 7 bases, with 14 bases remaining between them. Germline V gives CDR1 MDHEN, CDR2 SYDVKM. The CDR3 sequence is 14 residues long. The CDR3 region is CASSLDVWTGGYTF. The CDR3 nucleotides read TGTGCCAGCAGTTTAGACGTTTGGACGGGTGGCTACACCTTC.

This clonotype was picked up a small number of times. V usage is TRBV7-8 and J usage is TRBJ1-2, with D possibly being TRBD1 (6 bases). V was pared by 5 bases and J by 1 base, with 14 bases between. There are 15 residues in the CDR3. CDR1 and CDR2 (germline): SGHVS, FQNEAQ. This CDR3 is CASSRSYRDNYGYTF. CDR3 nucleotides: TGTGCCAGCAGCAGATCGTACAGGGATAACTATGGCTACACCTTC. The full variable domain, completed using reference TRBV7-8 and TRBJ1-2, is GAGVSQSPRYKVAKRGQDVALRCDPISGHVSLFWYQQALGQGPEFLTYFQNEAQLDKSGLPSDRFFAERPEGSVSTLKIQRTQQEDSAVYLCASSRSYRDNYGYTFGSGTRLTVV.